This T cell receptor (beta chain) originates from a study of cytomegalovirus exposure and HLA in healthy donors. Findings and limits, study-wide: Researchers reported in a later analysis that a missense DCLRE1C variant was tied to TCR beta V- and J-gene trimming.

Comment on this clone: Its target is not known.

Primers: 60 Vbeta forward and 13 Jbeta reverse. Clones were read by immunoSEQ multiplex PCR, and TCRdb kept only the in-frame ones, dropping some. The data hold 160,000 or so clones, with almost 85% observed a single time. V shed 0 bases and J shed 6 bases, with 10 bases lying between them. The CDR3 has 15 residues. Germline CDR1 SGHRS, CDR2 YFSETQ. The origin of this receptor is a woman in her 50s in good health and CMV-seronegative. Sample: PBMCs. The J gene is TRBJ1-6, the V gene TRBV5-1; D gene uncertain. For the CDR3, the DNA is TGCGCCAGCAGCTTGGAGACAACCGGTAATTCACCCCTCCACTTT. Protein sequence: CASSLETTGNSPLHF.